These T cell receptor beta chains were read from a single sample in a study of cytomegalovirus exposure and HLA in healthy donors. Here immunoSEQ multiplex PCR was the method, and the copy in TCRdb shows in-frame clones only, minus some. Counted here are about 160,000 clones, approximately 84% occurring once; the ten biggest clones make up 4.5%. What was sequenced was PBMCs. The receptors shown here come from a woman between 50 and 59 years old in good health and CMV-seropositive. Both conserved end residues are part of each CDR3. The order of the fields is CDR3 DNA, CDR3 protein, V gene, D gene, J gene, clone size. D genes are given only for firm matches. Where a row states a size, it is once, few, many or the class of an expanded clone; other rows omit it.

cdr3_nt: TGTGCCAGTAGTTTCGAACAGGGGTGGGATGGCTACACCTTC
cdr3_aa: CASSFEQGWDGYTF
v_call: TRBV19
d_call: TRBD1
j_call: TRBJ1-2
clone_size: NA

cdr3_nt: TGTGCCAGCAGCGTAGCTCCGGCTAGCGGGAATGAGCAGTTCTTC
cdr3_aa: CASSVAPASGNEQFF
v_call: TRBV9
d_call: TRBD2
j_call: TRBJ2-1
clone_size: few

cdr3_nt: TGTGCCAGCAGCCCCCCGATGAGTAAAGATACGCAGTATTTT
cdr3_aa: CASSPPMSKDTQYF
v_call: TRBV11-3
d_call: NA
j_call: TRBJ2-3
clone_size: NA

cdr3_nt: TGTGCCAGCAACAGGGATAGCTCCTACGAGCAGTACTTC
cdr3_aa: CASNRDSSYEQYF
v_call: TRBV25-1
d_call: NA
j_call: TRBJ2-7
clone_size: NA

cdr3_nt: TGTGCCATCAGCCGGGACAGGGAGGTCGAAACCCAGTACTTC
cdr3_aa: CAISRDREVETQYF
v_call: TRBV10-3
d_call: TRBD1
j_call: TRBJ2-5
clone_size: NA

cdr3_nt: TGTGCCAGCAGCTTCACCAAACAGGGGTACTACGAGCAGTACTTC
cdr3_aa: CASSFTKQGYYEQYF
v_call: TRBV5-6
d_call: TRBD1
j_call: TRBJ2-7
clone_size: NA

cdr3_nt: TGTGCCAGTAGTACCCCGTCGAGGGGGAGCAATCAGCCCCAGCATTTT
cdr3_aa: CASSTPSRGSNQPQHF
v_call: TRBV19
d_call: NA
j_call: TRBJ1-5
clone_size: NA

cdr3_nt: TGCGCCAGCAGCCCAAGCAGTCGACAGGGGAACTACGAGCAGTACTTC
cdr3_aa: CASSPSSRQGNYEQYF
v_call: TRBV4-3
d_call: TRBD1
j_call: TRBJ2-7
clone_size: NA

cdr3_nt: TGCAGCGTAGAATTAGCGGCAAGCACAGATACGCAGTATTTT
cdr3_aa: CSVELAASTDTQYF
v_call: TRBV29-1
d_call: NA
j_call: TRBJ2-3
clone_size: NA

cdr3_nt: TGTGCCAGCAGCTTGTGGGGACTAGGGAGCACAGATACGCAGTATTTT
cdr3_aa: CASSLWGLGSTDTQYF
v_call: TRBV7-9
d_call: TRBD2
j_call: TRBJ2-3
clone_size: NA

cdr3_nt: TGTGCCAGCAGCCGCGGTTCTAGCGGGAGTCCCACCTACAATGAGCAGTTCTTC
cdr3_aa: CASSRGSSGSPTYNEQFF
v_call: TRBV9
d_call: TRBD2
j_call: TRBJ2-1
clone_size: NA

cdr3_nt: TGTGCCAGTAGTATTCGGGGAGGGGATGCGCCTGAAGCTTTCTTT
cdr3_aa: CASSIRGGDAPEAFF
v_call: TRBV19
d_call: NA
j_call: TRBJ1-1
clone_size: NA

cdr3_nt: TGTGCCATCAGCGCACAGGGGGGCGACGGTCAGCCCCAGCATTTT
cdr3_aa: CAISAQGGDGQPQHF
v_call: TRBV10-3
d_call: TRBD1
j_call: TRBJ1-5
clone_size: NA

cdr3_nt: TGCGCCAGCAGAATGACAGGGGGTGGCAATCAGCCCCAGCATTTT
cdr3_aa: CASRMTGGGNQPQHF
v_call: TRBV10-2
d_call: TRBD1
j_call: TRBJ1-5
clone_size: once

cdr3_nt: TGCAGCGTTGCATTCCGGAGGACAGGGGGCAACGGTGGCTACACCTTC
cdr3_aa: CSVAFRRTGGNGGYTF
v_call: TRBV29-1
d_call: TRBD1
j_call: TRBJ1-2
clone_size: NA

cdr3_nt: TGTGCCAGTAGCCTTGGGACAGGGGGTACCAATCAGCCCCAGCATTTT
cdr3_aa: CASSLGTGGTNQPQHF
v_call: TRBV19
d_call: TRBD1
j_call: TRBJ1-5
clone_size: NA

cdr3_nt: TGTGCCAGCATTAGCCGGATGGGACAGGCCAATCAGCCCCAGCATTTT
cdr3_aa: CASISRMGQANQPQHF
v_call: TRBV28
d_call: TRBD1
j_call: TRBJ1-5
clone_size: NA

cdr3_nt: TGTGCCAGCAGTGAAGGAAACTTGGAAAAACTGTTTTTT
cdr3_aa: CASSEGNLEKLFF
v_call: TRBV6-1
d_call: NA
j_call: TRBJ1-4
clone_size: NA

cdr3_nt: TGTGCCAGCAGCGTTAGGACAGACCCTAGCACAGATACGCAGTATTTT
cdr3_aa: CASSVRTDPSTDTQYF
v_call: TRBV9
d_call: NA
j_call: TRBJ2-3
clone_size: NA

cdr3_nt: TGTGCCGTCAGTGAGGGGGACATCTACTCTGGAAACACCATATATTTT
cdr3_aa: CAVSEGDIYSGNTIYF
v_call: TRBV10-3
d_call: NA
j_call: TRBJ1-3
clone_size: once

cdr3_nt: TGCAGTGCCTATTCCTACGAGCAGTACTTC
cdr3_aa: CSAYSYEQYF
v_call: TRBV20-1
d_call: NA
j_call: TRBJ2-7
clone_size: NA

cdr3_nt: TGTGCCAGCAGTTACGGGACAAATTATAATTCACCCCTCCACTTT
cdr3_aa: CASSYGTNYNSPLHF
v_call: TRBV6-5
d_call: NA
j_call: TRBJ1-6
clone_size: NA

cdr3_nt: TGTGCCATCACCGGGAGCCGCGGCTACACCTTC
cdr3_aa: CAITGSRGYTF
v_call: TRBV10-3
d_call: NA
j_call: TRBJ1-2
clone_size: few

cdr3_nt: TGTGCCAGTAGTCCCCGGGACAGGGGTGGGGAGCTGTTTTTT
cdr3_aa: CASSPRDRGGELFF
v_call: TRBV19
d_call: TRBD1
j_call: TRBJ2-2
clone_size: NA

cdr3_nt: TGTGCCAGCAGCCCGAGAGAAGGACAACTCAATCAGCCCCAGCATTTT
cdr3_aa: CASSPREGQLNQPQHF
v_call: TRBV7-8
d_call: NA
j_call: TRBJ1-5
clone_size: NA

cdr3_nt: TGTGCCAGCAGCTTATCGAGTTCCTCTGGAAACACCATATATTTT
cdr3_aa: CASSLSSSSGNTIYF
v_call: TRBV7-3
d_call: NA
j_call: TRBJ1-3
clone_size: NA

cdr3_nt: TGTGCCAGTAGTACAACAGGGGTTCAAGAGACCCAGTACTTC
cdr3_aa: CASSTTGVQETQYF
v_call: TRBV19
d_call: TRBD1
j_call: TRBJ2-5
clone_size: NA

cdr3_nt: TGTGCCAGCAGGGAGGGACTAGCGGCCTACGAGCAGTACTTC
cdr3_aa: CASREGLAAYEQYF
v_call: TRBV2
d_call: TRBD2
j_call: TRBJ2-7
clone_size: NA

cdr3_nt: TGTGCCAGCAGCTTAGCGCTTGGACAGAACACCGGGGAGCTGTTTTTT
cdr3_aa: CASSLALGQNTGELFF
v_call: TRBV11-2
d_call: NA
j_call: TRBJ2-2
clone_size: once

cdr3_nt: TGCGCCAGCAGCCAGAAAAAGACAGGGGGCCATAACAATGAGCAGTTCTTC
cdr3_aa: CASSQKKTGGHNNEQFF
v_call: TRBV5-1
d_call: TRBD1
j_call: TRBJ2-1
clone_size: NA

cdr3_nt: TGCGCCAGCAGCTTGGGTGGGGGGGCCTACAATGAGCAGTTCTTC
cdr3_aa: CASSLGGGAYNEQFF
v_call: TRBV5-1
d_call: TRBD2
j_call: TRBJ2-1
clone_size: NA

cdr3_nt: TGTGCCAGCAGCTTAGGGCAGAACTCCTACAATGAGCAGTTCTTC
cdr3_aa: CASSLGQNSYNEQFF
v_call: TRBV7-2
d_call: NA
j_call: TRBJ2-1
clone_size: NA

cdr3_nt: TGTGCCAGCAGCCAGGGGACAGATTACAATCAGCCCCAGCATTTT
cdr3_aa: CASSQGTDYNQPQHF
v_call: TRBV6-5
d_call: TRBD1
j_call: TRBJ1-5
clone_size: NA

cdr3_nt: TGTGCCAGCAGCCAAGACCCTTATCAGCCCCAGCATTTT
cdr3_aa: CASSQDPYQPQHF
v_call: TRBV14
d_call: NA
j_call: TRBJ1-5
clone_size: NA

cdr3_nt: TGTGCCAGCAGCCAAGTAGCGGTTAAGGGCTACACCTTC
cdr3_aa: CASSQVAVKGYTF
v_call: TRBV14
d_call: NA
j_call: TRBJ1-2
clone_size: NA

cdr3_nt: TGCGCCAGCAGCTTGGCTAAGACAGGGGGAAATGAAAAACTGTTTTTT
cdr3_aa: CASSLAKTGGNEKLFF
v_call: TRBV5-1
d_call: TRBD1
j_call: TRBJ1-4
clone_size: few

cdr3_nt: TGCGCCAGCAGTCAATCTTTGGCACCAGATCAGAACACTGAAGCTTTCTTT
cdr3_aa: CASSQSLAPDQNTEAFF
v_call: TRBV23-1
d_call: NA
j_call: TRBJ1-1
clone_size: NA

cdr3_nt: TGTGCCAGCAGCTTAGTATCGGGACTAGCGGGTATAACCGACAATGAGCAGTTCTTC
cdr3_aa: CASSLVSGLAGITDNEQFF
v_call: TRBV7-2
d_call: TRBD2
j_call: TRBJ2-1
clone_size: NA